This TCR beta chain came from a study of cytomegalovirus exposure and HLA in healthy donors. Study-wide context: A subsequent analysis reported that the 110 or so validation repertoires were produced on the same platform that had also been used for the approximately 700 first-cohort repertoires.

Study results and caveats: Altogether, 150 to 200 TCR beta chains were recorded as cytomegalovirus-associated. Reportedly, cytomegalovirus status was diagnosed with high sensitivity and specificity. It was confirmed in vitro that a few of the CMV-associated chains were specific for CMV antigens.

The assay was immunoSEQ multiplex PCR, and TCRdb's table has in-frame clones only and misses some. This table holds roughly 100,000 clones, about 85% found once. To note about this clone: Its antigen is still unknown.

The CDR3 runs 14 residues. V lost 6 bases, J lost 4 bases, and 5 bases stayed unmatched. Germline loops: CDR1 MNHEY, CDR2 SVGAGI. This TCR was sampled from a woman younger than 30 in good health and CMV-seropositive. Source material: PBMCs. This sequence joins TRBV6-5 and TRBJ1-5; 8 bases match TRBD1. The CDR3 DNA is TGTGCCAGCAGCCTAACAGGGGGGAATCAGCCCCAGCATTTT. Its translation: CASSLTGGNQPQHF.